This is a list of T cell receptor beta chains from one sample in a study of blood T cell repertoires in COVID-19. The repertoire was sequenced with immunoSEQ multiplex PCR; TCRdb's copy has only in-frame clones and lacks some. The sample holds about 54,000 clones; 80% to 90% are singletons and the top ten take 2% to 3%. Material: peripheral blood. These receptors all stem from a man aged 45-65 years with acute or convalescent COVID-19. Each CDR3 is given with its conserved first and last residue. The D gene is left open where the match is weak. Size tells how often a clone was seen (once, few, many) or the class of an expanded clone, and some rows leave it out.

v_call,d_call,clone_size,j_call,cdr3_nt,cdr3_aa
TRBV19,NA,NA,TRBJ1-3,TGTGCCAGTAAAACTCGGGGCTCTGGAAACACCATATATTTT,CASKTRGSGNTIYF
TRBV4-2,TRBD2,NA,TRBJ2-1,TGTGCCAGCAGCCATCTCACTCGGACTAGCGCGACCTACAATGAGCAGTTCTTC,CASSHLTRTSATYNEQFF
TRBV6-5,TRBD1,NA,TRBJ1-2,TGTGCCAGCACCTATCCCCGACAGGGAGTTGGCTACACCTTC,CASTYPRQGVGYTF
TRBV13,TRBD2,once,TRBJ2-2,TGTGCCAGCAGCCCAGCGGGAGAGGGAACCGGGGAGCTGTTTTTT,CASSPAGEGTGELFF
TRBV13,TRBD2,NA,TRBJ2-1,TGTGCCAGCAGCCCCCGGGCTAGCGGGGGGCCTAGATACAATGAGCAGTTCTTC,CASSPRASGGPRYNEQFF
TRBV7-6,TRBD1,NA,TRBJ1-5,TGTGCCAGCAGCCCACCCACAGGGGATCGGCAGCCCCAGCATTTT,CASSPPTGDRQPQHF
TRBV11-2,TRBD1,NA,TRBJ2-5,TGTGCCAGCAGCCCGGGGACAGACCCGGAGACCCAGTACTTC,CASSPGTDPETQYF
TRBV28,TRBD1,NA,TRBJ1-4,TGTGCCAGCAGTTCCTACAGGGGGCAGAGTGAAAAACTGTTTTTT,CASSSYRGQSEKLFF
TRBV6-6,NA,NA,TRBJ2-7,TGTGCCAGCAGCCCGGGAGCGATGATATCCTACGAGCAGTACTTC,CASSPGAMISYEQYF
TRBV9,NA,NA,TRBJ2-7,TGTGCCAGCAGCGTAAGGGGTAAATCCCACGAGCAGTACTTC,CASSVRGKSHEQYF
TRBV11-2,NA,NA,TRBJ2-3,TGTGCCAGCAGCTCAGGGGCCTCCACAGATACGCAGTATTTT,CASSSGASTDTQYF
TRBV29-1,NA,NA,TRBJ2-7,TGCAGCGTTGAAACAAACACCTACGAGCAGTACTTC,CSVETNTYEQYF